This record concerns one TCR beta chain sequence. Its specificity is not known. A CD45RA-negative memory subset and a CD45RA+ naive subset were separated from the CD4+ cells. Repertoires were generated with immunoSEQ multiplex PCR, while TCRdb's copy carries only in-frame clones and drops some. The sample has over a million clones; roughly 96% are singletons. The data were taken from a study of shared clonotypes between healthy human individuals. About the research overall: The study used three CD4 naive, three CD4 memory, two CD8 naive and one CD8 memory plate per donor. Study-wide points: Sorted-subset samples were not fully sequenced, rarefaction indicated. Sequencing depth was predicted to influence how clonotypes are shared among donors.

V lost 1 base and J lost 3; bases outside the gene matches: 3. Germline lookup yields CDR1 SNHLY and CDR2 FYNNEI. The CDR3 is 14 amino acids. The TCR sequence derives from a man between 25 and 39 years old in good health. The chain is built from TRBV2 and TRBJ2-7; 7 bases line up with TRBD1. Sequencing was carried out using naive CD4+ T cells sorted from blood. This sample's subset: CD45RA+ positively selected. The CDR3 reads CASSEDRGLYEQYF. In DNA, the CDR3 is TGTGCCAGCAGTGAAGACAGGGGCCTCTACGAGCAGTACTTC. Variable domain in full (rest from reference TRBV2 and TRBJ2-7): EPEVTQTPSHQVTQMGQEVILRCVPISNHLYFYWYRQILGQKVEFLVSFYNNEISEKSEIFDDQFSVERPDGSNFTLKIRSTKLEDSAMYFCASSEDRGLYEQYFGPGTRLTVT.